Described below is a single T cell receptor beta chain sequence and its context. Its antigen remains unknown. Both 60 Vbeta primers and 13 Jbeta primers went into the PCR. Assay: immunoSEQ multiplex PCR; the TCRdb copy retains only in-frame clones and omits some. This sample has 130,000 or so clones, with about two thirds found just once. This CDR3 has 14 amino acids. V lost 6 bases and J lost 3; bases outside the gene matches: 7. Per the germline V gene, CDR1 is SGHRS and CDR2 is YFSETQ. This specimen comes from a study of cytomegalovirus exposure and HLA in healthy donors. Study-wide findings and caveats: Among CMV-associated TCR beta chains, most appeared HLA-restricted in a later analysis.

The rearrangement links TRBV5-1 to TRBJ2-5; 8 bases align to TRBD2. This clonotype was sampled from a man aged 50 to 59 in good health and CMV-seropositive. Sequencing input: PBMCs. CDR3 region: CASTPAGAKETQYF. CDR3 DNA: TGCGCCAGCACCCCAGCGGGAGCCAAAGAGACCCAGTACTTC. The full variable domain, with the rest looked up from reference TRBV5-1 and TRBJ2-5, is KAGVTQTPRYLIKTRGQQVTLSCSPISGHRSVSWYQQTPGQGLQFLFEYFSETQRNKGNFPGRFSGRQFSNSRSEMNVSTLELGDSALYLCASTPAGAKETQYFGPGTRLLVL.